The next 16 T cell receptor beta chains were all read from a single sample in a study of cytomegalovirus exposure and HLA in healthy donors. PCR primers comprised 60 Vbeta and 13 Jbeta primers. Produced via immunoSEQ multiplex PCR; TCRdb's table is partial and in-frame only. Here the sample spans around 190,000 clones, more than 65% being singletons. Sample: PBMCs. These receptors came from a woman aged 45-60 years in good health and CMV-seronegative.

The gene calls are TRBV9 and TRBJ2-7; 9 bases align to TRBD1. CDR3 length equals 16 residues. The germline V gene has CDR1 SGDLS and CDR2 YYNGEE. V lost 0 bases to trimming and J lost 5 bases; unmatched junction nucleotides: 9. CDR3 region: CASSVELGQGPHEQYF. The CDR3, as DNA: TGTGCCAGCAGCGTAGAACTTGGACAGGGGCCTCACGAGCAGTACTTC.

The chain combines TRBV7-2 with TRBJ2-3; TRBD2 aligns across 9 bases. The CDR3 spans 16 residues. Looked up from germline, CDR1 is SGHTA and CDR2 is FQGNSA. V shed 0 bases, J shed 4 bases, and the junction held 5 bases outside the gene matches. CDR3 protein: CASSLAGRGGPDTQYF. The DNA of the CDR3 is TGTGCCAGCAGCTTAGCCGGGCGGGGGGGCCCAGATACGCAGTATTTT.

CDR3 bases: TGTGCCAGCAGCTCCCAGGTACCGGGACTAGCGGGAGACGGAAATGAGCAGTTCTTC. It codes for CASSSQVPGLAGDGNEQFF. The genes are TRBV7-6 and TRBJ2-1; 14 bases are shared with TRBD2. CDR1 and CDR2 (germline): SGHVS, FNYEAQ. CDR3 length equals 19 residues. After removal of 4 bases from V and 7 bases from J, the junction contained 15 bases not matched to a gene. The whole variable domain, filled in from reference TRBV7-6 and TRBJ2-1, reads GAGVSQSPRYKVTKRGQDVALRCDPISGHVSLYWYRQALGQGPEFLTYFNYEAQQDKSGLPNDRFSAERPEGSISTLTIQRTEQRDSAMYRCASSSQVPGLAGDGNEQFFGPGTRLTVL.

The chain has TRBV5-1 and TRBJ1-2; TRBD1 matches at 7 bases. The CDR3 has 13 residues. V dropped 0 bases and J dropped 4; count of bases not matched to a gene: 0. From germline, CDR1 is SGHRS and CDR2 YFSETQ. In DNA, the CDR3 is TGCGCCAGCAGCTTGGACAGGGGCTATGGCTACACCTTC. Translation gives CASSLDRGYGYTF. Full variable domain (outside the CDR3, taken from reference TRBV5-1 and TRBJ1-2): KAGVTQTPRYLIKTRGQQVTLSCSPISGHRSVSWYQQTPGQGLQFLFEYFSETQRNKGNFPGRFSGRQFSNSRSEMNVSTLELGDSALYLCASSLDRGYGYTFGSGTRLTVV.

The chain employs TRBV28 and TRBJ2-7; 8 bases map to TRBD1. The CDR3 runs 16 residues. CDR1 and CDR2 (germline): MDHEN, SYDVKM. The V gene end was trimmed by 3 bases and the J gene end by 3 bases; junction bases not matched to a gene: 10. CDR3 loop: CASSFTVTGADYEQYF. CDR3 DNA sequence: TGTGCCAGCAGTTTTACCGTGACAGGGGCGGACTACGAGCAGTACTTC.

This clone was seen more than once but under ten times. The chain has TRBV11-3 and TRBJ2-5; no firm D call. CDR1 is SGHNT and CDR2 is YENEEA in the germline V gene. The CDR3 totals 13 residues. Trimming cost V 1 base and J 5 bases, with 8 bases left between them. Here the CDR3 reads CASSLGAGETQYF. The CDR3 region has the DNA TGTGCCAGCAGCTTAGGGGCTGGGGAGACCCAGTACTTC.

Comment on this clone: Other DNA variants within this sample encode the same CDR3. The CDR3 sequence is CASSLRGLVYNEQFF. The CDR3 DNA sequence: TGTGCCAGCAGCTTACGGGGATTGGTCTACAATGAGCAGTTCTTC. The chain carries TRBV13 and TRBJ2-1; TRBD2 is a possible D gene (5 bases). CDR1 is PRHDT, CDR2 FYEKMQ, per germline (reference sequence). The CDR3 covers 15 residues. The V gene lost 2 bases and the J gene lost 3 bases, with 11 bases spanning the gap.

This chain joins TRBV7-9 and TRBJ2-7, with a possible D match to TRBD1 (6 bases). Per the germline V gene, CDR1 is SEHNR and CDR2 is FQNEAQ (reference sequence). Trimming took off 6 bases at V and 3 bases at J, with 15 bases between the two ends. The CDR3 runs 14 residues. CDR3: CASRREQGSYEQYF. In DNA form, the CDR3 reads TGTGCCAGCAGAAGAGAACAGGGCAGCTACGAGCAGTACTTC.

V gene TRBV6-4 combines with J gene TRBJ1-1; no clear D gene. Trimming pared 7 bases from V and 2 bases from J, leaving 8 bases between. The CDR3 loop spans 12 amino acids. Germline V gene data show CDR1 as MRHNA and CDR2 as SNTAGT. CDR3 loop: CASTPVNTEAFF. The CDR3 DNA reads as TGTGCCAGCACACCAGTTAACACTGAAGCTTTCTTT.

V is TRBV5-4 and J is TRBJ2-1; TRBD1 matches at 8 bases. The V segment lost 5 bases and the J segment 7 bases; nucleotides outside the gene matches: 11. Germline-derived CDR1 and CDR2 are SGHNT and YYREEE (reference sequence). This CDR3 spans 15 amino acids. Here the CDR3 reads CASRGDRGTWNEQFF. DNA of the CDR3: TGTGCCAGCAGGGGAGACAGGGGCACGTGGAATGAGCAGTTCTTC. The whole variable domain, remainder taken from reference TRBV5-4 and TRBJ2-1, is ETGVTQSPTHLIKTRGQQVTLRCSSQSGHNTVSWYQQALGQGPQFIFQYYREEENGRGNFPPRFSGLQFPNYSSELNVNALELDDSALYLCASRGDRGTWNEQFFGPGTRLTVL.

The V gene is TRBV7-2, the J gene TRBJ2-5, with a tentative D call TRBD2 (5 bases). The J call may not be correct, given that the DNA end is closer to TRBJ2-7. This CDR3 spans 14 amino acids. Germline-derived CDR1 and CDR2 are SGHTA and FQGNSA. The CDR3 DNA reads TGTGCCAGCAGCCAGTGGACTCCCCCCTACGAGCAGTACTTC. Translating it yields CASSQWTPPYEQYF.

The V and J genes are TRBV6-6 and TRBJ2-7; 7 positions agree with TRBD2. V was pared by 7 bases and J by 6 bases, with 9 bases of the junction left unmatched. The CDR3 length is 13 residues. Germline lookup yields CDR1 MNHNY and CDR2 SVGAGI (reference sequence). CDR3 sequence reads: CASIGGGAFEQYF. In nucleotides, the CDR3 is TGTGCCAGCATCGGCGGGGGTGCCTTCGAGCAGTACTTC.

This clone has more than one count but fewer than ten. The junction and the germline gene differ at one end; a read error may be behind it. The chain uses TRBV7-7 and TRBJ1-1; tentatively, D is TRBD1 (5 bases). Germline V gives CDR1 SSHAT, CDR2 FNYEAQ (reference sequence). The CDR3 contains 14 residues. CDR3 sequence (DNA): TGTGCTAGCATCTCCCCCGGGGGTGGGACTGAAGCTTTCTTT. Protein sequence: CASISPGGGTEAFF.

Concerning this clone itself: One end of the junction does not line up with germline, which may come from a read error. The chain joins TRBV7-9 to TRBJ2-6; TRBD1 might be the D (5 bases). The CDR3 totals 14 residues. CDR1 and CDR2 from the germline V gene are SEHNR and FQNEAQ (reference sequence). For the CDR3, the DNA is TGTGCCAGCAGGGATCTCTCTGGGGCCAACGGCCTGACTTTC. It codes for CASRDLSGANGLTF.

The V gene is TRBV7-9, the J gene TRBJ2-5; 12 positions agree with TRBD2. Germline V lookup: CDR1 SEHNR, CDR2 FQNEAQ (reference sequence). V lost 1 base to trimming and J lost 5 bases; unmatched junction nucleotides: 14. The CDR3 runs to 19 residues. As DNA, the CDR3 is TGTGCCAGCAGCTTAGTGGCCCTACTAGCGGGGGGCCTCTGGGAGACCCAGTACTTC. Amino acid sequence: CASSLVALLAGGLWETQYF.

This clone was counted once. The chain uses TRBV29-1 and TRBJ2-1; 8 bases are shared with TRBD1. The length of the CDR3 is 14 residues. Germline loops: CDR1 SQVTM, CDR2 ANQGSEA. Written as DNA, the CDR3 is TGCACCGTGACAGGGGCCAGCTCCTACAATGAGCAGTTCTTC. It yields the protein CTVTGASSYNEQFF.